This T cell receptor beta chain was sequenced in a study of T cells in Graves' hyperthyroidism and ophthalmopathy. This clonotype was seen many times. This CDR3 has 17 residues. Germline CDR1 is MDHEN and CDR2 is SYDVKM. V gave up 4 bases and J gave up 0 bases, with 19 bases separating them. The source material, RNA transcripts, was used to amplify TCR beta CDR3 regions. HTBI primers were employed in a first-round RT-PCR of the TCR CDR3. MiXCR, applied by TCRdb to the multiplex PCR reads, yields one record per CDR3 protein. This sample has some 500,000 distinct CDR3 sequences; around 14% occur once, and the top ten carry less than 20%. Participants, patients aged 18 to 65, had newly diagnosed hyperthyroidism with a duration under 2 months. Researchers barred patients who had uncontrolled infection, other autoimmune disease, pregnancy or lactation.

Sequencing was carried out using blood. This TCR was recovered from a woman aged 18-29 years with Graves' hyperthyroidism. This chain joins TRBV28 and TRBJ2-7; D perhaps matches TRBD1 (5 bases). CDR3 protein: CASSSDLRQSNSYEQYV. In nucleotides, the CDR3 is TGTGCCAGCAGTTCAGACTTAAGACAGTCTAACTCCTACGAGCAGTACGTC.